This is a list of T cell receptor beta chains from one sample in a study of response to subunit inactivated influenza vaccine. Via MiXCR, TCRdb re-called the RT-PCR reads, giving one row per CDR3 protein. The profile covers hundreds of thousands of distinct CDR3 sequences, with approximately 7.7% appearing a single time and 10% to 15% taken by the ten largest. The starting material was PBMCs from blood, obtained less than 30 months after vaccination. The receptors shown here come from a man aged 50 to 75 who received an inactivated influenza vaccine. The CDR3 runs from the conserved cysteine through the conserved F or W. Fields, in order: J gene, clone size, V gene, D gene, CDR3 DNA, CDR3 protein. The D gene is left open where the match is weak. Clone size is shown for a subset of rows, as once, few, many or a class of expanded clone.

>TRBJ2-3|many|TRBV12-3/TRBV12-4|.
TGTGCCAGCAGAGGGATCACAGATACGCAGTATTTT
CASRGITDTQYF
>TRBJ2-6|many|TRBV9|.
TGTGCCAGCAGCGTAGCCGTTGAGCGAGGGGCCAACGTCCTGACTTTC
CASSVAVERGANVLTF
>TRBJ2-3|many|TRBV6-2/TRBV6-3|.
TGTGCCACTTGGACGATATCCCCCACAGATACGCAGTATTTT
CATWTISPTDTQYF
>TRBJ2-2|few|TRBV5-1|TRBD2
TGCGCCAGCAGCCTACCAGGACTAGCGGGGGTCGTGGGCGGGGAGCTGTTTTTT
CASSLPGLAGVVGGELFF
>TRBJ2-5|many|TRBV5-1|TRBD2
TGCGCCAGCAGCCCGACTAGCAACCGCCGGGGAGAGACCCAGTACTTC
CASSPTSNRRGETQYF
>TRBJ1-1|many|TRBV20-1|.
TGCAGTGCTAGTGAGGGTGAGGAAGCTTTCTTT
CSASEGEEAFF
>TRBJ2-7|few|TRBV6-2/TRBV6-3|.
TGTGCCAGCAGTTACGGTGGGCGACACTTGAGTTCCTACGAGCAGTACTTC
CASSYGGRHLSSYEQYF
>TRBJ1-1|.|TRBV20-1|TRBD1
TGCAGTGCTAGAGACTGGGACAGGCCGAACACTGAAGCTTTCTTT
CSARDWDRPNTEAFF
>TRBJ2-5|few|TRBV20-1|TRBD2
TGCAGTGCCTTTTCAGCCATTCTCAGCGGGAGGGGCCAAGAGACCCAGTACTTC
CSAFSAILSGRGQETQYF
>TRBJ1-6|few|TRBV28|.
TGTGCCAGCAGTTTAGATTATGATTCACCCCTCCACTTT
CASSLDYDSPLHF
>TRBJ2-7|many|TRBV28|TRBD2
TGTGCCAGCAGTCCCCTTAGCGGGAGGGCCTACGAGCAGTACTTC
CASSPLSGRAYEQYF
>TRBJ2-3|.|TRBV20-1|TRBD2
TGCAGTGCTAGGGTGGCGGGAGGTTCAGATACGCAGTATTTT
CSARVAGGSDTQYF
>TRBJ2-3|many|TRBV12-3/TRBV12-4|TRBD2
TGTGCCACAAGACTAGCGGGAGGCACAGATACGCAGTATTTT
CATRLAGGTDTQYF
>TRBJ1-1|few|TRBV7-8|.
TGTGCCAGCAGCTTAGACACTAGGAACACTGAAGCTTTCTTT
CASSLDTRNTEAFF
>TRBJ2-1|many|TRBV7-2|TRBD1
TGTGCCAGCAGCTTGGGGACAGGGGGCCTCATCAATGAGCAGTTCTTC
CASSLGTGGLINEQFF